This is a list of T cell receptor beta chains from one sample in a study of blood T cell repertoires in COVID-19. Assay used: immunoSEQ multiplex PCR; TCRdb lists only in-frame clones, some missing. The top ten hold more than 20% of the sample, which has tens of thousands of clones, 79% seen once. Specimen: peripheral blood. The receptors shown here come from a man aged 60 to 69 with active or convalescent COVID-19. Each CDR3 is given without its conserved first and last residue. Fields, in order: V gene, J gene, clone size, CDR3 protein. Not every row has a clone size; where given, it reads once, few, many or a size class.

V: TRBV5-1
J: TRBJ1-2
size: -
CDR3: ASSLEPGDYGYT

V: TRBV2
J: TRBJ1-5
size: once
CDR3: ASSDLTGDGQPQH

V: TRBV7-8
J: TRBJ2-7
size: -
CDR3: ASSINRGAGEQY

V: TRBV6-5
J: TRBJ1-6
size: -
CDR3: ASSSDFSPLH

V: TRBV4-2
J: TRBJ1-2
size: -
CDR3: ASSVRADSTLVGYT

V: TRBV10-1
J: TRBJ2-7
size: -
CDR3: ASSESGTATYEQY

V: TRBV6-6
J: TRBJ2-7
size: once
CDR3: AASGRGSYEQY

V: TRBV7-6
J: TRBJ1-6
size: -
CDR3: ASSSGQGPVAPLH

V: TRBV20-1
J: TRBJ2-3
size: few
CDR3: SASDQAGGPPDTQY

V: TRBV27
J: TRBJ2-7
size: -
CDR3: ASRGGTTTGREQY

V: TRBV11-3
J: TRBJ2-2
size: -
CDR3: ASSRVRGTGELF

V: TRBV4-2
J: TRBJ2-3
size: -
CDR3: ASSQDKWGGGDTQY

V: TRBV29-1
J: TRBJ2-5
size: -
CDR3: SVEAHGGPSSGGETQY

V: TRBV6-5
J: TRBJ1-2
size: few
CDR3: ASSRHRTTNYGYT

V: TRBV4-1
J: TRBJ1-2
size: -
CDR3: ASSQQGMSGYT

V: TRBV5-1
J: TRBJ2-5
size: -
CDR3: ASIQAAGETQY

V: TRBV27
J: TRBJ2-5
size: -
CDR3: AAPTHGQETQY

V: TRBV29-1
J: TRBJ2-7
size: -
CDR3: SVDGTGTDEQY

V: TRBV10-2
J: TRBJ1-4
size: -
CDR3: ASSDTGTGVEKLF

V: TRBV28
J: TRBJ2-6
size: -
CDR3: ASSRWGESGANVLT

V: TRBV3-1/TRBV3-2
J: TRBJ1-3
size: -
CDR3: ASSQEGGGSLGNTIY

V: TRBV3-1/TRBV3-2
J: TRBJ1-1
size: -
CDR3: ASSQVLFSSVRDGTEAF

V: TRBV6-5
J: TRBJ1-2
size: -
CDR3: ASRDVKSRLYGYT

V: TRBV19
J: TRBJ2-1
size: -
CDR3: ASSPGDRHSEQF

V: TRBV14
J: TRBJ2-1
size: -
CDR3: ASSQIRFPISGKRFGNEQF

V: TRBV5-1
J: TRBJ2-5
size: -
CDR3: ASRSTPQETQY

V: TRBV18
J: TRBJ1-2
size: -
CDR3: ASSPGGNYGYT

V: TRBV27
J: TRBJ2-3
size: -
CDR3: ASRKRMNTDTQY

V: TRBV7-2
J: TRBJ2-3
size: -
CDR3: ASSFPSGGADTQY

V: TRBV20-1
J: TRBJ2-7
size: -
CDR3: SASELAGGPSSYEQY

V: TRBV19
J: TRBJ1-6
size: -
CDR3: ASLQGNNSPLH

V: TRBV7-2
J: TRBJ1-1
size: many
CDR3: ASSRETGINTEAF

V: TRBV5-4
J: TRBJ1-1
size: -
CDR3: ASSRGQGDTEAF

V: TRBV4-1
J: TRBJ1-4
size: few
CDR3: ASSQGPGRGGDEKLF

V: TRBV7-3
J: TRBJ2-1
size: -
CDR3: ASSLNPEDEQF

V: TRBV18
J: TRBJ2-3
size: -
CDR3: ASSPTVAGPTDTQY

V: TRBV19
J: TRBJ1-1
size: -
CDR3: ASRVRQNMNTEAF

V: TRBV19
J: TRBJ2-5
size: -
CDR3: ASSIVRGETQY

V: TRBV6-5
J: TRBJ1-1
size: -
CDR3: ASSYNMNTEAF

V: TRBV7-8
J: TRBJ1-1
size: -
CDR3: ASSTNRDTEAF

V: TRBV28
J: TRBJ1-4
size: -
CDR3: ASSLSVEKLF

V: TRBV19
J: TRBJ1-1
size: -
CDR3: ASSTPREEAF

V: TRBV29-1
J: TRBJ2-3
size: -
CDR3: SEGRGGGTDTQY

V: TRBV10-3
J: TRBJ1-1
size: -
CDR3: AISEGGGPTEAF

V: TRBV7-8
J: TRBJ2-1
size: once
CDR3: ASSRPGLYNEQF

V: TRBV2
J: TRBJ1-2
size: -
CDR3: ASPGEGVFYGYT

V: TRBV29-1
J: TRBJ2-7
size: -
CDR3: SVASILGAYEQY